The 21 T cell receptor beta chains reported below all come from one sample, sequenced in a study of cytomegalovirus exposure and HLA in healthy donors. Primers: 60 Vbeta forward and 13 Jbeta reverse. TCRdb keeps only in-frame clones here, not all; method: immunoSEQ multiplex PCR. The sample has some 130,000 clones, 70% to 80% seen once. Material for sequencing was PBMCs. These receptors originate from a man younger than 30 in good health and CMV-seronegative.

The chain has TRBV2 and TRBJ2-3; 7 bases match TRBD1. This CDR3 is built from 13 residues. V lost 11 bases to trimming and J lost 6 bases; unmatched junction nucleotides: 11. Looked up from germline, CDR1 is SNHLY and CDR2 is FYNNEI. The DNA of the CDR3 is TGTGCCGAGGGGGCAGGGGGATTTGATACGCAGTATTTT. This translates into CAEGAGGFDTQYF.

J is TRBJ2-3 and V is TRBV5-1; 10 positions agree with TRBD2. Germline loops: CDR1 SGHRS, CDR2 YFSETQ. CDR3 size: 16 residues. Trimming removed 0 bases from V and 4 bases from J; junction bases left unmatched: 5. The CDR3 DNA reads TGCGCCAGCAGCTTGGCGGCTAGCGGGAGTTCAGATACGCAGTATTTT. As protein: CASSLAASGSSDTQYF.

This chain joins TRBV19 and TRBJ1-4; no reliable D call. V was shortened by 7 bases and J by 5 bases, with 20 bases between the two germline ends. Germline CDR1 reads LNHDA; CDR2 reads SQIVND (reference sequence). The CDR3 runs 16 residues. Written as DNA, the CDR3 is TGTGCCAGTATGAAACAGACGCGAGCATCGAATGAAAAACTGTTTTTT. Protein product: CASMKQTRASNEKLFF.

Comment on this clone: Other DNA sequences from this sample encode an identical CDR3 as well. The V and J genes are TRBV18 and TRBJ2-5; TRBD1 agrees at 7 bases. This CDR3 is built from 13 residues. The germline gives CDR1 KGHSH, CDR2 LQKENI. Trimming removed 3 bases from V and 4 bases from J; junction bases left unmatched: 2. In DNA form, the CDR3 reads TGTGCCAGCTCACCTGGACAGGCAGAGACCCAGTACTTC. Translating it yields CASSPGQAETQYF. The full variable domain, in which reference TRBV18 and TRBJ2-5 provide the parts outside the CDR3, is NAGVMQNPRHLVRRRGQEARLRCSPMKGHSHVYWYRQLPEEGLKFMVYLQKENIIDESGMPKERFSAEFPKEGPSILRIQQVVRGDSAAYFCASSPGQAETQYFGPGTRLLVL.

This clone has just one count. The chain has TRBV7-8 and TRBJ2-7; TRBD2 agrees at 11 bases. There are 15 residues in the CDR3. Germline loops: CDR1 SGHVS, CDR2 FQNEAQ. V was pared by 1 base and J by 4 bases, with 3 bases of the junction left unmatched. The DNA of the CDR3 is TGTGCCAGCAGCTTAGTGGGACTAGCGGAATACGAGCAGTACTTC. Amino acid sequence: CASSLVGLAEYEQYF.

The V and J genes are TRBV29-1 and TRBJ2-7, with 7 bases aligning to TRBD2. The CDR3 has 17 residues. Trimming removed 5 bases from V and 0 bases from J; junction bases left unmatched: 16. From germline, CDR1 is SQVTM and CDR2 ANQGSEA. Written as DNA, the CDR3 is TGCAGCGTTTCGGGAGAACTTAGCGGGTCTCGCTCCTACGAGCAGTACTTC. Translation gives CSVSGELSGSRSYEQYF.

The sample holds one count of this clone. The chain couples TRBV5-1 to TRBJ2-5; D not resolved. Germline CDR1 and CDR2: SGHRS and YFSETQ. The V gene lost 0 bases and the J gene lost 3 bases, with 6 bases spanning the gap. This CDR3 region has 13 residues. The CDR3 is CASSLVFKETQYF. The CDR3 bases are TGCGCCAGCAGCTTGGTTTTCAAAGAGACCCAGTACTTC.

The V gene is TRBV4-2, the J gene TRBJ1-3; TRBD1 aligns across 7 bases. The CDR3 is made up of 16 amino acids. The germline V gene encodes CDR1 LGHNA and CDR2 YNFKEQ. V dropped 3 bases and J dropped 2; count of bases not matched to a gene: 7. Here the CDR3 reads CASSHEAGTAGNTIYF. The CDR3 DNA reads TGTGCCAGCAGCCATGAAGCAGGGACAGCTGGAAACACCATATATTTT.

The CDR3 sequence is CASSQDYGTSGRDTQYF. Here the CDR3 DNA reads TGTGCCAGCAGCCAAGATTACGGGACTAGCGGGAGGGATACGCAGTATTTT. The V and J genes are TRBV4-2 and TRBJ2-3; 15 bases fit TRBD2. After removal of 0 bases from V and 6 bases from J, the junction contained 4 bases not matched to a gene. The CDR3 consists of 17 residues. The germline V gene has CDR1 LGHNA and CDR2 YNFKEQ.

The chain uses TRBV7-2 and TRBJ2-1, with D tentatively TRBD2 (5 bases). The V end lost 4 bases, the J end lost 14 bases, and 18 bases lay between the germline ends. Germline V gene data show CDR1 as SGHTA and CDR2 as FQGNSA. The CDR3 has 13 residues. The CDR3 reads CASSSPYTAVEFF. The CDR3 nucleotides are TGTGCCAGCAGCTCCCCCTATACAGCGGTAGAGTTCTTC.

V gene TRBV6-5 combines with J gene TRBJ2-1; D is perhaps TRBD1 (6 bases). This CDR3 has 14 residues. Germline V gene lookup returns CDR1 MNHEY and CDR2 SVGAGI. Trimming removed 2 bases from V and 8 bases from J, with 13 bases in between. The CDR3 DNA follows: TGTGCCAGCAGTTACAGCCTTAGGGGGTATGAGCAGTTCTTC. This encodes CASSYSLRGYEQFF.

This rearrangement joins TRBV18 to TRBJ1-1; D not resolved. CDR3 size: 14 residues. Germline values: CDR1 KGHSH, CDR2 LQKENI. V was pared by 2 bases and J by 1 base, with 8 bases between. The CDR3 sequence is CASSPGTGNTEAFF. DNA for the CDR3: TGTGCCAGCTCACCAGGTACGGGGAACACTGAAGCTTTCTTT. Full variable domain (outside the CDR3, taken from reference TRBV18 and TRBJ1-1): NAGVMQNPRHLVRRRGQEARLRCSPMKGHSHVYWYRQLPEEGLKFMVYLQKENIIDESGMPKERFSAEFPKEGPSILRIQQVVRGDSAAYFCASSPGTGNTEAFFGQGTRLTVV.

Concerning this clone: Additional DNA sequences in this sample encode the identical CDR3. The chain links TRBV7-9 to TRBJ1-5, with D possibly matching TRBD1 (6 bases). Between the trimmed V and J ends, which lost 4 bases and 7 bases, there was a span of 11 bases. Germline V gene lookup returns CDR1 SEHNR and CDR2 FQNEAQ (reference sequence). This CDR3 comprises 13 residues. CDR3: CASSSTGYQPQHF. CDR3 sequence (DNA): TGTGCCAGCAGCTCGACAGGATACCAGCCCCAGCATTTT.

The chain uses TRBV13 and TRBJ2-7; 7 bases match TRBD1. The CDR3 contains 13 residues. Germline V CDR1 and CDR2: PRHDT, FYEKMQ (reference sequence). V was pared by 5 bases and J by 2 bases, with 3 bases of the junction left unmatched. Written as DNA, the CDR3 is TGTGCCAGCAGCGCCGGGACAGCCTACGAGCAGTACTTC. Protein: CASSAGTAYEQYF.

This chain connects TRBV29-1 to TRBJ1-1; 8 nucleotides line up with TRBD1. The V and J ends lost 6 bases and 6 bases, in that order; junction bases with no gene match: 6. Germline V gene sequence: CDR1 SQVTM, CDR2 ANQGSEA. This CDR3 has 12 residues. CDR3 sequence reads: CSVSQGAAEAFF. In nucleotides, the CDR3 is TGCAGCGTCTCCCAGGGGGCGGCTGAAGCTTTCTTT.

This clone was seen just once. The rearrangement uses TRBV10-3 and TRBJ2-5; 11 bases are a match to TRBD2. This CDR3 spans 18 amino acids. The germline gives CDR1 ENHRY, CDR2 SYGVKD. V dropped 6 bases and J dropped 2; count of bases not matched to a gene: 14. The CDR3 nucleotides read TGTGCCATCAGCCAAATAGCGGGGGGGGGAGAAGGGCAAGAGACCCAGTACTTC. Encoded protein: CAISQIAGGGEGQETQYF.

The chain recombines TRBV10-3 with TRBJ2-7; D gene ambiguous. Germline V gives CDR1 ENHRY, CDR2 SYGVKD. Trimming removed 2 bases at V and 8 bases at J, with 13 bases between. The CDR3 consists of 13 residues. The CDR3 sequence: CAISERPEEKQYF. The DNA of the CDR3 is TGTGCCATCAGTGAGCGCCCCGAGGAAAAGCAGTACTTC.

As regards this clone: The germline gene is not matched at one end of the junction; a read error may be the cause. The rearrangement joins TRBV6-5 to TRBJ2-3; D gene unclear. This CDR3 is built from 13 residues. The germline CDR1 and CDR2 sequences are MNHEY and SVGAGI. The CDR3 nucleotides are TGTGCCAGCAGTCACTCTCCCGCAGATACGCAGTATTTT. This gives the protein CASSHSPADTQYF.

The J gene is TRBJ2-7, the V gene TRBV29-1, with 11 positions matching TRBD2. Trimming cost V 6 bases and J 0 bases; bases outside gene matches: 7. This CDR3 has 15 residues. CDR1 is SQVTM, CDR2 ANQGSEA, per germline. The CDR3 sequence: CSVTDSGRASYEQYF. CDR3 DNA: TGCAGCGTCACAGATAGCGGGAGGGCCTCCTACGAGCAGTACTTC.

The chain joins TRBV4-2 to TRBJ2-2; D is possibly TRBD2 (5 bases). Germline V gene lookup returns CDR1 LGHNA and CDR2 YNFKEQ. The CDR3 covers 17 residues. V was trimmed by 0 bases and J by 7 bases, leaving 18 bases between them. This CDR3 reads CASSQDPPTRAIGELFF. The CDR3 DNA reads as TGTGCCAGCAGCCAAGACCCTCCGACGAGGGCCATCGGGGAGCTGTTTTTT.

The chain recombines TRBV7-8 with TRBJ1-5; the D gene is possibly TRBD1 (5 bases). Germline lookup yields CDR1 SGHVS and CDR2 FQNEAQ. The CDR3 spans 14 residues. V was shortened by 0 bases and J by 2 bases, with 5 bases between the two germline ends. Written as DNA, the CDR3 is TGTGCCAGCAGCTTAGCGGGGCGCAATCAGCCCCAGCATTTT. Translation: CASSLAGRNQPQHF.